The 9 T cell receptor beta chains in this list originate from one sample, sequenced in a study of breast tumors, draining lymph nodes, adjacent tissues. A single record per CDR3 protein comes from TCRdb applying MiXCR to the multiplex PCR reads. Here the sample spans roughly 32,000 distinct CDR3 sequences, approximately 37% being singletons. The sequencing input was breast tumor tissue. The source of these receptors is a female donor with breast cancer. Some clones in this sample may be carry-over from other donors' samples.

In regard to this clonotype: This clone may be a read error of a much larger clone one base away. The chain joins TRBV20-1 to TRBJ2-5; 9 bases align to TRBD1. CDR1 DFQATT and CDR2 SNEGSKA come from the germline V gene (reference sequence). Trimming at V came to 3 bases and at J to 1 base, leaving 6 bases not matched to a gene. The CDR3 has 15 residues. As DNA, the CDR3 is TGCAGTGCTAGTGAAGGGACAGGGAGCCAAGAGACCCAGTACTTC. It is translated as CSASEGTGSQETQYF.

There are many counts of this clonotype. The genes are TRBV9 and TRBJ1-2, with 8 nucleotides matching TRBD1. The CDR3 totals 16 residues. Trimming cost V 0 bases and J 3 bases; bases outside gene matches: 7. Germline V gives CDR1 SGDLS, CDR2 YYNGEE. The CDR3 region has the DNA TGTGCCAGCAGCGTAGGCCTCGGACAGGGAGACTATGGCTACACCTTC. This translates into CASSVGLGQGDYGYTF.

This clonotype was seen repeatedly, ten times or more. V is TRBV7-8 and J is TRBJ2-3; TRBD2 matches 9 bases. CDR1 and CDR2 from the germline V gene are SGHVS and FQNEAQ. This CDR3 has 16 amino acids. V shed 1 base and J 7 bases; nucleotides not matched to a gene: 9. CDR3 residues: CASSLVPTGLAYTQYF. DNA for the CDR3: TGTGCCAGCAGCTTAGTTCCCACCGGACTAGCGTATACGCAGTATTTT.

The chain couples TRBV20-1 to TRBJ2-3; 10 bases are shared with TRBD2. CDR3 length: 15 amino acids. The ends lost 6 bases at V and 2 bases at J; junction bases unmatched: 8. Germline values: CDR1 DFQATT, CDR2 SNEGSKA (reference sequence). CDR3 loop: CSAGGLAENTDTQYF. As DNA, the CDR3 is TGCAGTGCAGGCGGACTAGCGGAAAACACAGATACGCAGTATTTT.

This clonotype appeared many times. This chain joins TRBV19 and TRBJ1-5, with TRBD1 identical over 7 bases. Looked up from germline, CDR1 is LNHDA and CDR2 is SQIVND (reference sequence). The CDR3 runs to 15 residues. The V segment lost 7 bases and the J segment 0 bases; nucleotides outside the gene matches: 6. The chain's CDR3 is CASTLRGNSNQPQHF. In nucleotides, the CDR3 is TGTGCCAGTACCCTCAGGGGGAATAGCAATCAGCCCCAGCATTTT.

This clonotype came up a few times. The rearrangement uses TRBV20-1 and TRBJ2-5; no clear D. CDR1 and CDR2 (germline): DFQATT, SNEGSKA (reference sequence). The CDR3 length is 14 residues. The V gene lost 0 bases and the J gene lost 2 bases, with 10 bases spanning the gap. CDR3 bases: TGCAGTGCTAGAGATCCCCGGTTTCAAGAGACCCAGTACTTC. It codes for CSARDPRFQETQYF.

In nucleotides, the CDR3 is TGTGCCAGCAGCTACACCGGGACGGCGAACACAGATACGCAGTATTTT. Amino acids: CASSYTGTANTDTQYF. The chain uses TRBV6-5 and TRBJ2-3, with D possibly being TRBD1 or TRBD2 (5 bases each). Germline V gene data show CDR1 as MNHEY and CDR2 as SVGAGI. Trimming removed 6 bases from V and 2 bases from J, with 18 bases in between. CDR3 length: 16 amino acids.

The V gene is TRBV29-1, the J gene TRBJ1-6, with D perhaps TRBD1 (5 bases). This CDR3 contains 13 residues. V was trimmed by 7 bases and J by 7 bases, leaving 14 bases between them. Germline V gene data show CDR1 as SQVTM and CDR2 as ANQGSEA. The CDR3 nucleotides are TGCAGCGCCTCCGAGACAGCAAATTCACCCCTCCACTTT. Translated, it gives CSASETANSPLHF.

This clonotype has a handful of counts. The genes are TRBV16 and TRBJ2-3, with unresolved D. This CDR3 is 15 amino acids long. Trimming removed 2 bases from V and 4 bases from J, with 13 bases in between. The germline CDR1 and CDR2 sequences are KGHSY and FQNENV. CDR3 region: CASSQQQVPADTQYF. The CDR3 bases are TGTGCCAGCAGCCAACAGCAGGTTCCCGCAGATACGCAGTATTTT.